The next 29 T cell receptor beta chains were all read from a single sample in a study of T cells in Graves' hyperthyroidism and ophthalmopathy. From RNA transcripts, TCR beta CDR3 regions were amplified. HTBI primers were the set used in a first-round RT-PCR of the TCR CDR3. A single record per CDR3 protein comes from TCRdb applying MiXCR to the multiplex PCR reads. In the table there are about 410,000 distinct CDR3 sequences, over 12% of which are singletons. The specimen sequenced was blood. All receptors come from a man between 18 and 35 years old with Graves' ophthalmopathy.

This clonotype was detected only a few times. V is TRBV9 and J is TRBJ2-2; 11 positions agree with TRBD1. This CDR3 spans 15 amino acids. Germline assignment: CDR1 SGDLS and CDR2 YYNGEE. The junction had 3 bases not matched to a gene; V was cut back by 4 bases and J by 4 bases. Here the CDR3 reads CASSPGTGGTGELFF. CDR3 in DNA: TGTGCCAGCAGCCCCGGGACAGGGGGCACCGGGGAGCTGTTTTTT.

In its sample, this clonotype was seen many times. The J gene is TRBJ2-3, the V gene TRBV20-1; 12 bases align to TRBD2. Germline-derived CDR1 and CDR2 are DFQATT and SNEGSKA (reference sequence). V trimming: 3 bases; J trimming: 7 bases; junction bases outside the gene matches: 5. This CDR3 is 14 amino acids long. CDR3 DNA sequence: TGCAGTGCTAGCGTCACTAGCGGGGGGTATACGCAGTATTTT. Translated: CSASVTSGGYTQYF.

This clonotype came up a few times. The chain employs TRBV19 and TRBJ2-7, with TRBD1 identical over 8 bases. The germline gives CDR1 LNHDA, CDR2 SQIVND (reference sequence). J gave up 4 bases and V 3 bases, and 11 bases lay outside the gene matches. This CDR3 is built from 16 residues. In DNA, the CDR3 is TGTGCCAGTAGTATCGCGAGGACAGGGATGGAGTACGAGCAGTACTTC. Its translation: CASSIARTGMEYEQYF.

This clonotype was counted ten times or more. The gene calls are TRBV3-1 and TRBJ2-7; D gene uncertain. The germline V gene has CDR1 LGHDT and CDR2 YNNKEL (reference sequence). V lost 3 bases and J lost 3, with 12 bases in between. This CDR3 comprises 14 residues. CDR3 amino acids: CASSHEWPFYEQYF. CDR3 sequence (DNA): TGTGCCAGCAGCCATGAGTGGCCTTTCTACGAGCAGTACTTC.

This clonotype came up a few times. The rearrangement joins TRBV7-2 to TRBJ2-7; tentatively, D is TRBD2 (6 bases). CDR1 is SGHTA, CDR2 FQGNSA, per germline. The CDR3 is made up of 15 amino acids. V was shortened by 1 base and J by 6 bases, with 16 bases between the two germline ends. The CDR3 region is CASSLVGVLGGEQYF. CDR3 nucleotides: TGTGCCAGCAGCTTAGTTGGGGTCCTGGGGGGCGAGCAGTACTTC.

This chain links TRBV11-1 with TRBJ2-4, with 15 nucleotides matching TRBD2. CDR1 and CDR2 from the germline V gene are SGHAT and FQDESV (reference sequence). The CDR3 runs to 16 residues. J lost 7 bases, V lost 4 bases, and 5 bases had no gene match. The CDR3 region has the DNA TGTGCCAGCAGCTGGACTAGCGGGAGGGCCGAGAACATTCAGTACTTC. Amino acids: CASSWTSGRAENIQYF.

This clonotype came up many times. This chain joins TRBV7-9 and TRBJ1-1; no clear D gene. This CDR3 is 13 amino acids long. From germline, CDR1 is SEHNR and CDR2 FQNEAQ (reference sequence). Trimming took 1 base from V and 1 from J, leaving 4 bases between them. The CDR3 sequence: CASSLVTNTEAFF. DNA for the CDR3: TGTGCCAGCAGCTTAGTTACGAACACTGAAGCTTTCTTT.

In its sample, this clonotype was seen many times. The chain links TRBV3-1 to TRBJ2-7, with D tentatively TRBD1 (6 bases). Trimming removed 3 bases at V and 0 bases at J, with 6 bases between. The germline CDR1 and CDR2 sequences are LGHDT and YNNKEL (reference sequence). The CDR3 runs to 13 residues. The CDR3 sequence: CASSQGASYEQYF. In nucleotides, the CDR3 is TGTGCCAGCAGCCAGGGGGCCTCCTACGAGCAGTACTTC.

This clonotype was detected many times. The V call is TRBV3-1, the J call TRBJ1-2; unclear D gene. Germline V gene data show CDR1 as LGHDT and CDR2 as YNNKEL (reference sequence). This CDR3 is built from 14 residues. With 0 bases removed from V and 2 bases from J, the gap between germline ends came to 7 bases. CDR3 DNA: TGTGCCAGCAGCCAAGATGCGACGAACTATGGCTACACCTTC. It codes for CASSQDATNYGYTF. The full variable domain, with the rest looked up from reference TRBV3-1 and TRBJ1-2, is DTAVSQTPKYLVTQMGNDKSIKCEQNLGHDTMYWYKQDSKKFLKIMFSYNNKELIINETVPNRFSPKSPDKAHLNLHINSLELGDSAVYFCASSQDATNYGYTFGSGTRLTVV.

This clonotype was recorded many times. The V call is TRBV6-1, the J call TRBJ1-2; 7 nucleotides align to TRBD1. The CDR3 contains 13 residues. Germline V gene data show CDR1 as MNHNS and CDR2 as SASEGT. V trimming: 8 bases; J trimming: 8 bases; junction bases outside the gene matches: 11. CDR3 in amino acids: CASARTGLEGYTF. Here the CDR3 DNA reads TGTGCCAGCGCCAGGACAGGCTTGGAGGGCTACACCTTC.

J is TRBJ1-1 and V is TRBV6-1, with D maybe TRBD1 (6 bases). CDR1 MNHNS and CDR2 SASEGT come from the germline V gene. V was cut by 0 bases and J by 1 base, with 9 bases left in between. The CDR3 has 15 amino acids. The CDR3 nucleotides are TGTGCCAGCAGTGAAGCCGAGGGACAGAACACTGAAGCTTTCTTT. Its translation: CASSEAEGQNTEAFF.

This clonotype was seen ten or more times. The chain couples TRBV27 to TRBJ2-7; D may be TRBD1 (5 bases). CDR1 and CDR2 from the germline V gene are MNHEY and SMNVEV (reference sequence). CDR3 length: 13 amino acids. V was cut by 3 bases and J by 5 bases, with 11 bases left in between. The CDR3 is CASSFGRADEQYF. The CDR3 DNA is TGTGCCAGCAGTTTTGGCAGGGCTGACGAGCAGTACTTC.

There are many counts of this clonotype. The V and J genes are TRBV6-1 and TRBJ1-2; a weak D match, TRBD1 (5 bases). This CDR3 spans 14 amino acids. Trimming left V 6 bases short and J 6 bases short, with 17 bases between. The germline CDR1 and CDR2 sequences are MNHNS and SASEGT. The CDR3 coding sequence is TGTGCCAGCAGCCAGCCCCCCGGGGGGAATGGCTACACCTTC. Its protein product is CASSQPPGGNGYTF.

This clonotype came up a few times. CDR3 region: CASRSTSGGEDTQYF. The DNA of the CDR3 is TGTGCCAGCAGGTCAACTAGCGGGGGGGAAGATACGCAGTATTTT. This rearrangement joins TRBV3-1 to TRBJ2-3, with 13 nucleotides matching TRBD2. After removal of 6 bases from V and 5 bases from J, the junction contained 5 bases not matched to a gene. The CDR3 length is 15 residues. Germline CDR1 reads LGHDT; CDR2 reads YNNKEL (reference sequence).

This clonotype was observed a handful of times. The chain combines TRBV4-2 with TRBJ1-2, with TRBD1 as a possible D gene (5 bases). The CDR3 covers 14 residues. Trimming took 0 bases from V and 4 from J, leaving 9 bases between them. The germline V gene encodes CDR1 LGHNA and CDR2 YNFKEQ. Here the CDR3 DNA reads TGTGCCAGCAGCCAAGAGGGGCAGTTCTATGGCTACACCTTC. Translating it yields CASSQEGQFYGYTF.

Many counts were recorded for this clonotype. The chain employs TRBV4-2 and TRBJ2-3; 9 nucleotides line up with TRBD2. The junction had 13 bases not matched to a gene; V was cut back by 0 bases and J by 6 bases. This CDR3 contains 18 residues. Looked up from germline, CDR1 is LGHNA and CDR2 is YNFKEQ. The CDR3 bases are TGTGCCAGCAGCCAAGAAACTTTTGGGCGGGGGGGCCGCGATACGCAGTATTTT. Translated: CASSQETFGRGGRDTQYF.

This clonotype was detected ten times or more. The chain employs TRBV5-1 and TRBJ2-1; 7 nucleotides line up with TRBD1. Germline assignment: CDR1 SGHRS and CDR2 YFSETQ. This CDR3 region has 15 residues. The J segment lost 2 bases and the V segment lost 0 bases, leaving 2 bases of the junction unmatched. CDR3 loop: CASSLEGQPYNEQFF. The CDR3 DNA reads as TGCGCCAGCAGCTTGGAGGGACAGCCCTACAATGAGCAGTTCTTC.

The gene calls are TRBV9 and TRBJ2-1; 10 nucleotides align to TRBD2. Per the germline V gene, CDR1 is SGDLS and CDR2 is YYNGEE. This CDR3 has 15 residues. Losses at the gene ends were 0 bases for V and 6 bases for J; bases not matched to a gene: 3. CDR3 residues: CASSVGAGGVNEQFF. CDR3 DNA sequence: TGTGCCAGCAGCGTAGGAGCGGGAGGGGTCAATGAGCAGTTCTTC.

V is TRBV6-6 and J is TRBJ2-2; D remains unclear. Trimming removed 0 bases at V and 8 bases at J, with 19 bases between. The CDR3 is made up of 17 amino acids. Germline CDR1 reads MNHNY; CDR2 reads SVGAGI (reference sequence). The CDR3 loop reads CASSYSTGGPMGGELFF. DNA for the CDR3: TGTGCCAGCAGTTACTCGACGGGTGGACCGATGGGGGGGGAGCTGTTTTTT.

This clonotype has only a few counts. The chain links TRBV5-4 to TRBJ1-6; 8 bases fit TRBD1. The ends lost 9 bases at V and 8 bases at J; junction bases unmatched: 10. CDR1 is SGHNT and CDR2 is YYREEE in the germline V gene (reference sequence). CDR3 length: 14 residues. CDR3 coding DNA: TGTGCCACCCAGGGGGGGACAGGTTATTCACCCCTCCACTTT. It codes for CATQGGTGYSPLHF.

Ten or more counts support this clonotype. The CDR3 DNA reads as TGTGCCAGCAGCTTACTAGCGGGGGTGGAGACCCAGTACTTC. The encoded protein is CASSLLAGVETQYF. The chain links TRBV5-6 to TRBJ2-5; 11 bases align to TRBD2. The CDR3 spans 14 residues. The germline gives CDR1 SGHDT, CDR2 YYEEEE. V was clipped by 2 bases and J by 5 bases; unmatched bases: 2. The variable domain in full, with the rest retrieved from reference TRBV5-6 and TRBJ2-5, is DAGVTQSPTHLIKTRGQQVTLRCSPKSGHDTVSWYQQALGQGPQFIFQYYEEEERQRGNFPDRFSGHQFPNYSSELNVNALLLGDSALYLCASSLLAGVETQYFGPGTRLLVL.

Here the CDR3 DNA reads TGCAGTGCTAGAGATGGTTCCTCAGTAGGGAACGAGCAGTACTTC. Protein: CSARDGSSVGNEQYF. V and J are TRBV20-1 and TRBJ2-7; D is ambiguous. The CDR3 is made up of 15 amino acids. V shed 0 bases and J shed 5 bases, with 17 bases lying between them. Per germline, CDR1 DFQATT and CDR2 SNEGSKA (reference sequence).

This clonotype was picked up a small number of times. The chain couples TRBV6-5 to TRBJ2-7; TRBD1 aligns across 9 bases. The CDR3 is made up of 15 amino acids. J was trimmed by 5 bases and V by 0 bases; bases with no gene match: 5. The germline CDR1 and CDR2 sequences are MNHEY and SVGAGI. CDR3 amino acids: CASSYSGTGLHEQYF. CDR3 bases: TGTGCCAGCAGTTACTCGGGGACAGGGCTTCACGAGCAGTACTTC.

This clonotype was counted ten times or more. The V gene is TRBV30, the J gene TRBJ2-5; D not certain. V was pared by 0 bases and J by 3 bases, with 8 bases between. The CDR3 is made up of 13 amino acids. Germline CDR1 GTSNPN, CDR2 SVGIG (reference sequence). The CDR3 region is CAWSVGLEETQYF. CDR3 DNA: TGTGCCTGGAGTGTAGGGCTAGAAGAGACCCAGTACTTC.

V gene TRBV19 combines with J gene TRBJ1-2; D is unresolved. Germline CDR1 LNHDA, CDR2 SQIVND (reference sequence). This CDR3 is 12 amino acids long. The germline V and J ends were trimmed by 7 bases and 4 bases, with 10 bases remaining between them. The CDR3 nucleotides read TGTGCCAGTACCGCCGGGGTCTATGGCTACACCTTC. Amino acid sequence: CASTAGVYGYTF.

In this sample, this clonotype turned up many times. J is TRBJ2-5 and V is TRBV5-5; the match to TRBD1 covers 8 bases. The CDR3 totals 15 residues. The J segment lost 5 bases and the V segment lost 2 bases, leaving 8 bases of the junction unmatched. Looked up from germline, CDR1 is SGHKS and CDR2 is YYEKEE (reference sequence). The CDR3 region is CASSFMGPGGETQYF. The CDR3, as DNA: TGTGCCAGCAGCTTCATGGGCCCAGGGGGCGAGACCCAGTACTTC. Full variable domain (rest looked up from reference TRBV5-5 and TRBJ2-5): DAGVTQSPTHLIKTRGQQVTLRCSPISGHKSVSWYQQVLGQGPQFIFQYYEKEERGRGNFPDRFSARQFPNYSSELNVNALLLGDSALYLCASSFMGPGGETQYFGPGTRLLVL.

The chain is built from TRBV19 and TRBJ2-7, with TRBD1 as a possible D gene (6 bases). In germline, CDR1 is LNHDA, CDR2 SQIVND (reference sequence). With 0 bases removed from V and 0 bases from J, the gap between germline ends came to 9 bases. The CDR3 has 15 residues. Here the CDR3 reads CASSIEQGYSYEQYF. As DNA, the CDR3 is TGTGCCAGTAGTATAGAACAGGGCTACTCCTACGAGCAGTACTTC.

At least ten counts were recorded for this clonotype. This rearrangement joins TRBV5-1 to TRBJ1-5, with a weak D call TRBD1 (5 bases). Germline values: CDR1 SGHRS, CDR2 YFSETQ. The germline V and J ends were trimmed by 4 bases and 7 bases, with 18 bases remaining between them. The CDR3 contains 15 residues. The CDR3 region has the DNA TGCGCCAGCAGCCTGGATTCCGGGGAGGGGCAGCCCCAGCATTTT. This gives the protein CASSLDSGEGQPQHF.

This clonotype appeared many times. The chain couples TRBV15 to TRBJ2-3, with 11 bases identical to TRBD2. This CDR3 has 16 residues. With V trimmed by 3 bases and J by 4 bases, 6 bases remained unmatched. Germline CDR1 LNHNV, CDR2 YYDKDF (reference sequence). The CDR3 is CATSRRTSGQADTQYF. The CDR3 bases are TGTGCCACCAGCAGGAGGACTAGCGGGCAGGCAGATACGCAGTATTTT.